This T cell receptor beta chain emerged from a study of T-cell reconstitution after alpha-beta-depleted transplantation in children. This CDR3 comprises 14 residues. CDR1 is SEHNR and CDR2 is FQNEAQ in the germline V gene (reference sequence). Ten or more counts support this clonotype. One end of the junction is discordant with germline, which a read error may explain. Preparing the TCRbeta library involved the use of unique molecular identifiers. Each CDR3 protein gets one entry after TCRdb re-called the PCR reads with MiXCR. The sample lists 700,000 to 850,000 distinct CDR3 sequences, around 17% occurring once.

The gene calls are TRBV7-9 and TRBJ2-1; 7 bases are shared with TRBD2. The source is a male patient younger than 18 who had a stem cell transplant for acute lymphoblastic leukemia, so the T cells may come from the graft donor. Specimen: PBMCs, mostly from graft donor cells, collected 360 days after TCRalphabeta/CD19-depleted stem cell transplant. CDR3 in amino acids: CASSLRYSGRSAQF. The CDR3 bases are TGTGCCAGCAGCTTAAGGTATAGCGGGCGCTCGGCACAATTC.